This entry lists 32 T cell receptor beta chains sequenced from one sample in a study of graft-versus-host responses after intestinal transplantation. This table comes from immunoSEQ multiplex PCR, and its TCRdb copy is limited to in-frame clones, with some not included. The sample yields some 40,000 clones, 90% to 95% seen once. The sample consisted of PBMCs, taken 524 days after transplant. The source of these receptors is a human patient who received an intestinal transplant, so some T cells may come from the graft donor.

This rearrangement joins TRBV4-1 to TRBJ2-1; 12 bases agree with TRBD2. Germline V gene sequence: CDR1 MGHRA, CDR2 YSYEKL. Trimming at V came to 4 bases and at J to 0 bases, leaving 10 bases not matched to a gene. This CDR3 contains 19 residues. In DNA, the CDR3 is TGCGCCAGCAGCCGCCGGACTAGCGGGGACCAGGGCTCCTACAATGAGCAGTTCTTC. Its protein product is CASSRRTSGDQGSYNEQFF.

CDR3 DNA: TGTGCCAGCAGCTTAAGGCCTAGAAGCAATGAGCAGTTCTTC. This sequence encodes CASSLRPRSNEQFF. V is TRBV7-3 and J is TRBJ2-1; D is ambiguous. Germline CDR1 SGHTA, CDR2 FQGTGA. The CDR3 spans 14 residues. Trimming shortened V by 1 base and J by 6 bases, and 10 bases separated the two germline ends.

The rearrangement joins TRBV28 to TRBJ2-7; 8 positions agree with TRBD1. With V trimmed by 10 bases and J by 5 bases, 7 bases remained unmatched. Germline V gene lookup returns CDR1 MDHEN and CDR2 SYDVKM. The CDR3 totals 12 residues. CDR3 residues: CATRTGNNEQYF. The CDR3, as DNA: TGTGCCACCAGGACAGGGAATAACGAGCAGTACTTC. The full variable domain, rest sourced from reference TRBV28 and TRBJ2-7, is DVKVTQSSRYLVKRTGEKVFLECVQDMDHENMFWYRQDPGLGLRLIYFSYDVKMKEKGDIPEGYSVSREKKERFSLILESASTNQTSMYLCATRTGNNEQYFGPGTRLTVT.

V is TRBV19 and J is TRBJ2-3; D assignment may be TRBD1 or TRBD2 (5 bases each). Germline V gene data show CDR1 as LNHDA and CDR2 as SQIVND (reference sequence). The CDR3 loop spans 14 amino acids. Trimming stripped 7 bases from V and 5 bases from J, with 16 bases between. The CDR3 is CASNTGTRLDTQYF. In DNA form, the CDR3 reads TGTGCCAGTAACACGGGGACCCGATTAGATACGCAGTATTTT. Complete variable domain (other parts from reference TRBV19 and TRBJ2-3): DGGITQSPKYLFRKEGQNVTLSCEQNLNHDAMYWYRQDPGQGLRLIYYSQIVNDFQKGDIAEGYSVSREKKESFPLTVTSAQKNPTAFYLCASNTGTRLDTQYFGPGTRLTVL.

This clone occurred a few times. The chain carries TRBV5-5 and TRBJ2-7, with 7 positions matching TRBD1. V was pared by 1 base and J by 3 bases, with 13 bases of the junction left unmatched. The CDR3 totals 17 residues. The germline V gene encodes CDR1 SGHKS and CDR2 YYEKEE (reference sequence). This chain's CDR3 is CASSLSLLVPGGYEQYF. The CDR3 DNA is TGTGCCAGCAGCTTGTCCCTTTTAGTACCAGGGGGCTACGAGCAGTACTTC.

The V and J genes are TRBV27 and TRBJ2-5; no definite D call. The V end lost 6 bases, the J end lost 2 bases, and 16 bases lay between the germline ends. Germline V CDR1 and CDR2: MNHEY, SMNVEV (reference sequence). CDR3 length: 15 residues. The CDR3 DNA sequence: TGTGCCAGCAGAGCATTGAGACAAGAGCAAGAGACCCAGTACTTC. This encodes CASRALRQEQETQYF.

The V gene is TRBV29-1, the J gene TRBJ2-5, with 9 bases matching TRBD1. CDR3 length: 16 amino acids. Germline V gene data show CDR1 as SQVTM and CDR2 as ANQGSEA. J gave up 7 bases and V 5 bases, and 17 bases lay outside the gene matches. The CDR3 DNA reads TGCAGCGTTCGATATTTGGAACAGGGGGCAGATGGGACCCAGTACTTC. It encodes CSVRYLEQGADGTQYF.

CDR3 residues: CAWRGPGRSGNTIYF. CDR3 sequence (DNA): TGTGCCTGGAGAGGCCCGGGACGCTCTGGAAACACCATATATTTT. V is TRBV30 and J is TRBJ1-3; possible D gene TRBD1, 5 bases. The CDR3 is 15 residues long. V was shortened by 3 bases and J by 0 bases, with 12 bases between the two germline ends. From germline, CDR1 is GTSNPN and CDR2 SVGIG (reference sequence).

This clone has only one observation. The chain carries TRBV10-3 and TRBJ2-7; 8 positions match TRBD1. The CDR3 extends over 14 amino acids. Germline trimming cut 3 bases from V and 4 bases from J; bases unmatched to any gene: 5. Per the germline V gene, CDR1 is ENHRY and CDR2 is SYGVKD. CDR3 coding DNA: TGTGCCATCAGTGATCCGGGACAGGCGTACGAGCAGTACTTC. It specifies CAISDPGQAYEQYF.

This chain links TRBV9 with TRBJ2-1; 9 positions match TRBD2. CDR1 and CDR2 (germline): SGDLS, YYNGEE. The CDR3 extends over 16 amino acids. J lost 6 bases, V lost 4 bases, and 11 bases had no gene match. The CDR3 bases are TGTGCCAGCAGCCCCCGCATAGCGGGAGAAATCAATGAGCAGTTCTTC. The encoded protein is CASSPRIAGEINEQFF.

This chain connects TRBV4-1 to TRBJ2-7; TRBD1 agrees at 10 bases. The CDR3 extends over 17 amino acids. CDR1 is MGHRA, CDR2 YSYEKL, per germline. V shed 2 bases and J 2 bases; nucleotides not matched to a gene: 9. DNA of the CDR3: TGCGCCAGCAGCCAAACTACCGGGACAGGGGAACCCTACGAGCAGTACTTC. This encodes CASSQTTGTGEPYEQYF.

This chain connects TRBV11-2 to TRBJ1-2; D gene uncertain. The germline V gene encodes CDR1 SGHAT and CDR2 FQNNGV. Between the trimmed V and J ends, which lost 2 bases and 5 bases, there was a span of 9 bases. CDR3 length equals 13 residues. Here the CDR3 reads CASSLRTEYGYTF. CDR3 nucleotides: TGTGCCAGCAGCTTAAGAACAGAGTATGGCTACACCTTC.

The CDR3 region has the DNA TGTGCCATCAGTGAGTCGGCGGGAGATGGCGATGAGCAGTTCTTC. It encodes CAISESAGDGDEQFF. The chain carries TRBV10-3 and TRBJ2-1, with 7 bases matching TRBD2. This CDR3 comprises 15 residues. Per the germline V gene, CDR1 is ENHRY and CDR2 is SYGVKD. The V segment lost 0 bases and the J segment 8 bases; nucleotides outside the gene matches: 7.

This rearrangement joins TRBV5-1 to TRBJ2-1; 9 bases fit TRBD2. The CDR3 covers 15 residues. Unmatched junction bases numbered 7, after V lost 1 base and J lost 8 bases. Germline assignment: CDR1 SGHRS and CDR2 YFSETQ. CDR3 sequence: CASSLTGLANYEQFF. DNA of the CDR3: TGCGCCAGCAGCTTGACGGGACTAGCAAACTATGAGCAGTTCTTC.

The sample holds one count of this clone. V usage is TRBV6-4 and J usage is TRBJ2-1, with a weak D call TRBD2 (7 bases). This CDR3 spans 14 amino acids. In germline, CDR1 is MRHNA, CDR2 SNTAGT. V was pared by 6 bases and J by 8 bases, with 17 bases between. CDR3 sequence reads: CASSRLGGGDEQFF. CDR3 DNA sequence: TGTGCCAGCAGCCGGCTTGGGGGGGGCGATGAGCAGTTCTTC.

The V and J genes are TRBV5-1 and TRBJ2-7; D possibly uses TRBD1 or TRBD2 (6 bases each). V was cut by 5 bases and J by 2 bases, with 14 bases left in between. The CDR3 spans 14 residues. Germline assignment: CDR1 SGHRS and CDR2 YFSETQ. This chain's CDR3 is CASRGSGATYEQYF. The DNA for the CDR3 is TGCGCCAGCAGGGGATCGGGGGCAACCTACGAGCAGTACTTC.

Only one count was recorded for this clone. The J gene is TRBJ1-2, the V gene TRBV29-1, with D perhaps matching TRBD1 (5 bases). Germline V gene sequence: CDR1 SQVTM, CDR2 ANQGSEA. This CDR3 contains 13 residues. The germline V and J ends were trimmed by 3 bases and 4 bases, with 12 bases remaining between them. The CDR3 DNA is TGCAGCGTTGATATGGGGGGGGGCTATGGCTACACCTTC. It codes for CSVDMGGGYGYTF. The full variable domain, rest sourced from reference TRBV29-1 and TRBJ1-2, is SAVISQKPSRDICQRGTSLTIQCQVDSQVTMMFWYRQQPGQSLTLIATANQGSEATYESGFVIDKFPISRPNLTFSTLTVSNMSPEDSSIYLCSVDMGGGYGYTFGSGTRLTVV.

The chain recombines TRBV25-1 with TRBJ1-5; D ambiguous. Trimming removed 3 bases from V and 2 bases from J, with 5 bases in between. The CDR3 is 13 amino acids. The germline V gene encodes CDR1 MGHDK and CDR2 SYGVNS. This chain's CDR3 is CASSDEGNQPQHF. CDR3 nucleotide sequence: TGTGCCAGCAGTGACGAGGGCAATCAGCCCCAGCATTTT.

V is TRBV9 and J is TRBJ1-2; the D gene is possibly TRBD1 (6 bases). Germline CDR1 is SGDLS and CDR2 is YYNGEE. CDR3 length: 14 amino acids. V was clipped by 0 bases and J by 3 bases, with 9 bases between them. CDR3 loop: CASSVGGGDYGYTF. The CDR3 nucleotides read TGTGCCAGCAGCGTAGGAGGGGGAGACTATGGCTACACCTTC.

The J gene is TRBJ2-1, the V gene TRBV7-2; D not certain. The CDR3 extends over 15 amino acids. The V and J ends lost 3 bases and 0 bases respectively, with 9 bases between them. Germline V lookup: CDR1 SGHTA, CDR2 FQGNSA. DNA of the CDR3: TGTGCCAGCAGCTTGATGGGAAACTCCTACAATGAGCAGTTCTTC. Its protein product is CASSLMGNSYNEQFF.

The chain couples TRBV27 to TRBJ2-3, with 10 bases fitting TRBD1. V shed 6 bases and J 4 bases; nucleotides not matched to a gene: 4. The CDR3 has 14 amino acids. In germline, CDR1 is MNHEY, CDR2 SMNVEV (reference sequence). CDR3 DNA: TGTGCCAGCAGGACGGGACAGGGGCCAGATACGCAGTATTTT. It is translated as CASRTGQGPDTQYF.

This clone was seen a few times. The CDR3 nucleotides are TGTGCCAGCAGCTTAGCGGAAAGGGGAAGGTACGAGCAGTACTTC. Its translation: CASSLAERGRYEQYF. The chain joins TRBV7-8 to TRBJ2-7; D possibly corresponds to TRBD1 (5 bases). Trimming pared 0 bases from V and 4 bases from J, leaving 13 bases between. CDR3 length: 15 residues. Germline V gives CDR1 SGHVS, CDR2 FQNEAQ.

Written as DNA, the CDR3 is TGTGCCAGCAGCCCGACAGGGGATAGGGCTAACTATGGCTACACCTTC. It encodes CASSPTGDRANYGYTF. The chain employs TRBV7-6 and TRBJ1-2; TRBD1 matches at 8 bases. V was clipped by 5 bases and J by 0 bases; unmatched bases: 8. CDR3 length: 16 amino acids. Per germline, CDR1 SGHVS and CDR2 FNYEAQ.

The genes are TRBV6-5 and TRBJ2-1; perhaps TRBD2 as D (6 bases). CDR3 length: 12 residues. V dropped 5 bases and J dropped 6 bases, with 8 bases sitting between them. Germline V gives CDR1 MNHEY, CDR2 SVGAGI. The CDR3 is CASSPGGNEQFF. The CDR3 DNA sequence: TGTGCCAGCAGTCCCGGGGGCAATGAGCAGTTCTTC.

The CDR3 sequence: CASSYRSGPYNEQFF. The CDR3 nucleotides are TGTGCCAGCAGCTACCGTAGCGGACCCTACAATGAGCAGTTCTTC. V gene TRBV7-3 combines with J gene TRBJ2-1, with D possibly TRBD2 on 6 matching bases. Per germline, CDR1 SGHTA and CDR2 FQGTGA. The CDR3 has 15 residues. Trimming stripped 4 bases from V and 2 bases from J, with 12 bases between.

This clone was seen a single time. V gene TRBV4-1 combines with J gene TRBJ1-1; no definite D call. Trimming took off 0 bases at V and 5 bases at J, with 7 bases between the two ends. This CDR3 has 13 residues. Germline-derived CDR1 and CDR2 are MGHRA and YSYEKL. CDR3 residues: CASSQDEGTEAFF. For the CDR3, the DNA is TGCGCCAGCAGCCAAGATGAGGGAACTGAAGCTTTCTTT.

This clone was seen a few times. The chain combines TRBV19 with TRBJ1-5; D may be TRBD1 (6 bases). Germline loops: CDR1 LNHDA, CDR2 SQIVND (reference sequence). This CDR3 spans 14 amino acids. V was clipped by 3 bases and J by 3 bases, with 9 bases between them. CDR3 region: CASSIGGLNQPQHF. CDR3 DNA sequence: TGTGCCAGTAGTATCGGGGGGCTCAATCAGCCCCAGCATTTT.

The gene calls are TRBV6-1 and TRBJ2-7; no definite D call. The CDR3 is 15 residues long. The ends were cut back, 2 bases at V and 1 base at J, with 12 bases in the middle. Per germline, CDR1 MNHNS and CDR2 SASEGT. This CDR3 is CASSEWLQASYEQYF. In nucleotides, the CDR3 is TGTGCCAGCAGTGAATGGCTGCAGGCTTCCTACGAGCAGTACTTC.

This chain uses TRBV15 with TRBJ2-7, with D maybe TRBD2 (5 bases). Per the germline V gene, CDR1 is LNHNV and CDR2 is YYDKDF (reference sequence). V dropped 1 base and J dropped 3 bases, with 13 bases sitting between them. The CDR3 has 15 amino acids. The CDR3: CATSRGRGAHYEQYF. The CDR3 coding sequence is TGTGCCACCAGCAGAGGTCGGGGAGCGCACTACGAGCAGTACTTC.

The gene calls are TRBV9 and TRBJ2-1; 8 bases are a match to TRBD2. V trimming: 5 bases; J trimming: 4 bases; junction bases outside the gene matches: 11. The CDR3 consists of 16 residues. Germline CDR1 reads SGDLS; CDR2 reads YYNGEE. The DNA for the CDR3 is TGTGCCAGCAGTGCCTATCTAGCGGGTCTTTACAATGAGCAGTTCTTC. Translating it yields CASSAYLAGLYNEQFF.

The genes are TRBV27 and TRBJ1-1; tentative D call: TRBD1 (6 bases). CDR3 length equals 14 residues. Germline V gives CDR1 MNHEY, CDR2 SMNVEV (reference sequence). V was clipped by 3 bases and J by 7 bases, with 15 bases between them. The CDR3 reads CASSFDYRVIEAFF. The CDR3 DNA reads as TGTGCCAGCAGTTTTGACTACAGGGTAATTGAAGCTTTCTTT.

The rearrangement uses TRBV7-8 and TRBJ2-7; 9 bases map to TRBD2. V lost 3 bases, J lost 2 bases, and 2 bases stayed unmatched. This CDR3 is built from 14 residues. CDR1 is SGHVS, CDR2 FQNEAQ, per germline. The CDR3 DNA is TGTGCCAGCAGCTTGCTAGCGGGACCCTACGAGCAGTACTTC. Encoded protein: CASSLLAGPYEQYF.